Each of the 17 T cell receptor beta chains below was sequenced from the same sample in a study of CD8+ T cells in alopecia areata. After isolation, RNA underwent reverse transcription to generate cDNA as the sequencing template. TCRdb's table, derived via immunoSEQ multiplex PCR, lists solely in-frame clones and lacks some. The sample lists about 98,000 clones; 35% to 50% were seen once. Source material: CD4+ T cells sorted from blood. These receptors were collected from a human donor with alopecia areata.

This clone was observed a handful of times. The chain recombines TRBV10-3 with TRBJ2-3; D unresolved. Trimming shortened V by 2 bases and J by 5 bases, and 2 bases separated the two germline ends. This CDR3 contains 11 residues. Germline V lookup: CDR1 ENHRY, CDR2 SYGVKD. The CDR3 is CAISEGDTQYF. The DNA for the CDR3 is TGTGCCATCAGTGAGGGAGATACGCAGTATTTT.

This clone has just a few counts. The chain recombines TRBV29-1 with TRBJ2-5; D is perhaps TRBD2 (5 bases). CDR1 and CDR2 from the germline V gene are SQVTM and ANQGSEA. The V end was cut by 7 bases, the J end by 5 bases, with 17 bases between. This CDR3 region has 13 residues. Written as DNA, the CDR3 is TGCAGCGCGGAACGGACTGCCTCGGAGACCCAGTACTTC. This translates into CSAERTASETQYF.

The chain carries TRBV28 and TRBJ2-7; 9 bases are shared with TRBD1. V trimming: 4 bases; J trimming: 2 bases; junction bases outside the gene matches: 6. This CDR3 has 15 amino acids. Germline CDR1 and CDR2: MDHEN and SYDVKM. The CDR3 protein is CASSSHRGPPYEQYF. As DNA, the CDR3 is TGTGCCAGCAGTTCCCACAGGGGGCCTCCCTACGAGCAGTACTTC.

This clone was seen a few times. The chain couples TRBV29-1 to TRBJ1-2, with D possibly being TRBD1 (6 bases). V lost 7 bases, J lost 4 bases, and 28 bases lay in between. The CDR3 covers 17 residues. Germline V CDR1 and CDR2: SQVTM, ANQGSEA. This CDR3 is CSAIDPRWEGQTYGYTF. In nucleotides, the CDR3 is TGCAGCGCAATAGACCCCCGGTGGGAAGGACAGACCTATGGCTACACCTTC.

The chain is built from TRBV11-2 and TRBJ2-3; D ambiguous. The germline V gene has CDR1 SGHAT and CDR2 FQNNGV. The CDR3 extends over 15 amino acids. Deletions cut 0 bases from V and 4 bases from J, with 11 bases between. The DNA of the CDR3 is TGTGCCAGCAGCTTAGAGGGCATTTTAGCAGATACGCAGTATTTT. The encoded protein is CASSLEGILADTQYF.

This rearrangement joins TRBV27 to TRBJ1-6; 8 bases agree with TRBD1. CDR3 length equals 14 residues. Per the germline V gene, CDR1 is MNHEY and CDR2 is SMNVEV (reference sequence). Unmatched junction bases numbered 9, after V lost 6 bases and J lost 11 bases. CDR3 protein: CASSSTGGRTPLHF. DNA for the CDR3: TGTGCCAGCAGCTCCACAGGGGGAAGAACACCCCTCCACTTT.

CDR3 sequence (DNA): TGTGCCAGCAGCCAAGATTTAGGGGACAGTACCGGGGAGCTGTTTTTT. Translating gives CASSQDLGDSTGELFF. This rearrangement joins TRBV4-2 to TRBJ2-2; 7 nucleotides line up with TRBD1. The CDR3 totals 16 residues. Per the germline V gene, CDR1 is LGHNA and CDR2 is YNFKEQ. V lost 0 bases, J lost 5 bases, and 6 bases stayed unmatched.

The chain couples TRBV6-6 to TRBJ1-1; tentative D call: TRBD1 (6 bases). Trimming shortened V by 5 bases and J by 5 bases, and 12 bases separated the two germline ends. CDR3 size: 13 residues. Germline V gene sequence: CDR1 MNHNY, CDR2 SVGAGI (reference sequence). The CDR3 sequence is CASSTGQGTEAFF. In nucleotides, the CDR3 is TGTGCCAGCAGTACAGGGCAGGGGACTGAAGCTTTCTTT.

CDR3 in DNA: TGTGCCAGCAGTTCGGGACAGGACCGCACAGATACGCAGTATTTT. It translates to CASSSGQDRTDTQYF. The chain has TRBV28 and TRBJ2-3, with 8 bases matching TRBD1. V lost 4 bases and J lost 1; bases outside the gene matches: 4. The germline V gene encodes CDR1 MDHEN and CDR2 SYDVKM. The CDR3 extends over 15 amino acids.

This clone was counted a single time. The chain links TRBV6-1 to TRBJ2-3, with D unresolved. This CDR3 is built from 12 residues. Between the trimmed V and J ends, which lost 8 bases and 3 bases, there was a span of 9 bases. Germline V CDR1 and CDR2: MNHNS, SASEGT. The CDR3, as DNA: TGTGCCAGCGACACAAGAACAGATACGCAGTATTTT. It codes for CASDTRTDTQYF.

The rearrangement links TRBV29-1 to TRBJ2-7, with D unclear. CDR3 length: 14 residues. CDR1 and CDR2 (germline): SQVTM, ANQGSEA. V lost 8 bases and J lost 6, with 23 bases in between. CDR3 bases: TGCAGCTCCCGAGACGGGTCCGTGTACGGCGAGCAGTACTTC. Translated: CSSRDGSVYGEQYF.

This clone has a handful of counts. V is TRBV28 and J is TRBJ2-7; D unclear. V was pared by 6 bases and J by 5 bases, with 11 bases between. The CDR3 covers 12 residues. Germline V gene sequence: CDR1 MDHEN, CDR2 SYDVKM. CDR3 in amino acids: CASSVGINEQYF. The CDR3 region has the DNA TGTGCCAGCAGCGTGGGGATCAACGAGCAGTACTTC.

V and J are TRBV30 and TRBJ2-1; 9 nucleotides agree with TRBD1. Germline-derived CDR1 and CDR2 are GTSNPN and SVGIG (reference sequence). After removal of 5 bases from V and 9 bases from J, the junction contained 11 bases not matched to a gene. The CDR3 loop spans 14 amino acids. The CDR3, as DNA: TGTGCCTGGTCCCGGGACAGGGTTTATGTTGAGCAGTTCTTC. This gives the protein CAWSRDRVYVEQFF.

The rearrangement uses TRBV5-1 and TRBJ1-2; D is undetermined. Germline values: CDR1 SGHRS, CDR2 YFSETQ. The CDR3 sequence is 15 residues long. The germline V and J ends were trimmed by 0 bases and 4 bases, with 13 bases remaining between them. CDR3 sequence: CASSLADGPPYGYTF. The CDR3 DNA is TGCGCCAGCAGCTTGGCGGACGGACCCCCCTATGGCTACACCTTC.

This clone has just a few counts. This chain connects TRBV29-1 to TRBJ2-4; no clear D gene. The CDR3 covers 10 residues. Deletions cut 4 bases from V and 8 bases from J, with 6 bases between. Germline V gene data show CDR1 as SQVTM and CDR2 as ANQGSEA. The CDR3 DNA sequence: TGCAGCGTTGCTCTGGACATTCAGTACTTC. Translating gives CSVALDIQYF.

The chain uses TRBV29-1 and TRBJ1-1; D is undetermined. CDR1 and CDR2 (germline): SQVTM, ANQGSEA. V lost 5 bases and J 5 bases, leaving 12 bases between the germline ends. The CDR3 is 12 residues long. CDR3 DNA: TGCAGCGTTCTCGTAGGGAGGACTGAAGCTTTCTTT. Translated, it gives CSVLVGRTEAFF.

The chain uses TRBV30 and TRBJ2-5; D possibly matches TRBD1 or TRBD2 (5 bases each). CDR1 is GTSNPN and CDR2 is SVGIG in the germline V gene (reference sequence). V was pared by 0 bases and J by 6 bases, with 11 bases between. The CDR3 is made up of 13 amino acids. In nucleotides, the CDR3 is TGTGCCTGGAGTGTACAGGAGGCACAGACCCAGTACTTC. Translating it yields CAWSVQEAQTQYF. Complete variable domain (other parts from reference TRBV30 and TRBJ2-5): SQTIHQWPATLVQPVGSPLSLECTVEGTSNPNLYWYRQAAGRGLQLLFYSVGIGQISSEVPQNLSASRPQDRQFILSSKKLLLSDSGFYLCAWSVQEAQTQYFGPGTRLLVL.